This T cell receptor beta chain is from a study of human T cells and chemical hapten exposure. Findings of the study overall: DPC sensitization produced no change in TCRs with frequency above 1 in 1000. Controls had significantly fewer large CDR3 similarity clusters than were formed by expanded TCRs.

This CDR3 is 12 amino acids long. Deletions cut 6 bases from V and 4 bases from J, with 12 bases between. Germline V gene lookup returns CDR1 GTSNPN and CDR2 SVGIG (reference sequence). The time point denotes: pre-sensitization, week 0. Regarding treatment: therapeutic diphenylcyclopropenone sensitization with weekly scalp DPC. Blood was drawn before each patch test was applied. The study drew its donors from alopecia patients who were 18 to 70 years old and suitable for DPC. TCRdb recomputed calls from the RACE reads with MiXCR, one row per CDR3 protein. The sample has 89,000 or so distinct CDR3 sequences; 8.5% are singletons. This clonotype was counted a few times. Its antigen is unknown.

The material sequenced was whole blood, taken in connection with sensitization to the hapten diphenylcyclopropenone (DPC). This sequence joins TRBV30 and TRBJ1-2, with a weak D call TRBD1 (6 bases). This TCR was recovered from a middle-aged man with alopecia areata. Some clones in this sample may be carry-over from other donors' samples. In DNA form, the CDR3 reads TGTGCCTGCCAGGGGTCTGGCTATGGCTACACCTTC. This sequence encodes CACQGSGYGYTF.